This T cell receptor (beta chain) emerged from a study of blood T cell repertoires in COVID-19. On the study more broadly: Researchers got acute and convalescent COVID-19 samples from the United States, Italy and Spain. PBMCs, B-cell-depleted T cells, or T cells were the source of the cDNA or gDNA that made up the material.

As originally analysed: How many nucleated cells were present was estimated from reference gene primer amplification. Clones were sequenced by immunoSEQ multiplex PCR, and TCRdb holds only the in-frame ones, with some missing. V and J calls and clone size are those listed in that table; D and trimming were worked out from the DNA. The repertoire includes about 230,000 clones, 85% to 90% of them detected once, and 11% sits in the top ten. The CDR3 spans 17 residues. Looked up from germline, CDR1 is SGDLS and CDR2 is YYNGEE. Trimming shortened V by 3 bases and J by 1 base, and 18 bases separated the two germline ends. Patients at the Seattle site were enrolled during active infection and followed longitudinally.

This chain joins TRBV9 and TRBJ2-3, with D perhaps matching TRBD1 (6 bases). This receptor was identified in a man aged 45-65 years with COVID-19, enrolled during active disease. Sequenced material: peripheral blood. CDR3 in amino acids: CASSARGSPGRTDTQYF. The CDR3, as DNA: TGTGCCAGCAGCGCTAGGGGGAGCCCCGGCCGCACAGATACGCAGTATTTT.